Listed below are T cell receptor beta chains from one sample, sequenced in a study of shared clonotypes between healthy human individuals. Sequenced by immunoSEQ multiplex PCR; TCRdb stores in-frame clones only, minus some. The table has 650,000 to 700,000 clones, roughly 91% seen once. Sequenced sample: memory CD8+ T cells from PBMCs. The receptors stem from a man between 18 and 29 years old in good health. Some clones in this sample may be carry-over from other donors' samples. The CDR3 runs from the conserved cysteine through the conserved F or W. The D gene is left open where the match is weak. A clone size is listed for some rows: how often the clone was seen (once, few, many), or a class if it is expanded.

d_call,j_call,v_call,clone_size,cdr3_nt,cdr3_aa
TRBD1,TRBJ2-1,TRBV11-2,NA,TGTGCCAGCAGCTTATTCAGGGGGCGTCTCAGGTGGGGCTACAATGAGCAGTTCTTC,CASSLFRGRLRWGYNEQFF
TRBD1,TRBJ1-2,TRBV9,NA,TGTGCCAGCAGCCTCGGGACAGGGACCTATGGCTACACCTTC,CASSLGTGTYGYTF
TRBD1,TRBJ2-7,TRBV6-1,NA,TGTGCCAGCAGTCACAGGGGCGGCTACGAGCAGTACTTC,CASSHRGGYEQYF
TRBD1,TRBJ2-7,TRBV5-1,NA,TGCGCCAGCAGCTTGGCCGTAAGTACGGGACAGTCCTACGAGCAGTACTTC,CASSLAVSTGQSYEQYF
NA,TRBJ2-4,TRBV5-8,NA,TGTGCCAGCAGCTTGTCGGGGCAACTATCGCTAGCCAAAAACATTCAGTACTTC,CASSLSGQLSLAKNIQYF
TRBD2,TRBJ2-1,TRBV9,NA,TGTGCCAGCAGCGTAGGGCTAGCGGAATACAATGAGCAGTTCTTC,CASSVGLAEYNEQFF
TRBD1,TRBJ2-7,TRBV13,once,TGTGCCAGCAGCTTATTTATGGGACAGGGGGCTTACGAGCAGTACTTC,CASSLFMGQGAYEQYF
NA,TRBJ1-3,TRBV19,NA,TGTGCCAGTAGTATTCCCGGGACTTCTGGAAACACCATATATTTT,CASSIPGTSGNTIYF
NA,TRBJ2-1,TRBV30,NA,TGTGCCCTGCGAGTTACCTTATACAATGAGCAGTTCTTC,CALRVTLYNEQFF
TRBD2,TRBJ2-1,TRBV7-2,NA,TGTGCCAGCAGCTTAGCGGGGGGGAAATACAATGAGCAGTTCTTC,CASSLAGGKYNEQFF
NA,TRBJ2-5,TRBV27,NA,TGTGCCAGCAGGAGGGGGTCGGGCCTCCACCAAGAGACCCAGTACTTC,CASRRGSGLHQETQYF
NA,TRBJ2-5,TRBV29-1,NA,TGCAGCGGTTACAGAAGCCAAGAGACCCAGTACTTC,CSGYRSQETQYF
NA,TRBJ2-7,TRBV28,NA,TGTGCCAGCAGCTTAGCCGGGAGCTCCTACGAGCAGTACTTC,CASSLAGSSYEQYF
TRBD1,TRBJ1-3,TRBV28,NA,TGTGCCAGCAGCAGGGGGAGAAGCTCTGGAAACACCATATATTTT,CASSRGRSSGNTIYF
NA,TRBJ1-2,TRBV9,NA,TGTGCCAGCAGCCCGTACCTCTTTGGGGGCTCGGAGCGCTATGGCTACACCTTC,CASSPYLFGGSERYGYTF
NA,TRBJ2-6,TRBV19,NA,TGTGCCAGTAGTCAGTCTGGGGCCAACGTCCTGACTTTC,CASSQSGANVLTF
NA,TRBJ2-2,TRBV6-5,NA,TGTGCCAGCAGTTACGAGACAGGGAACACCGGGGAGCTGTTTTTT,CASSYETGNTGELFF
NA,TRBJ2-7,TRBV28,NA,TGTGCCAGCGGCCGGGAATCCTACGAGCAGTACTTC,CASGRESYEQYF
TRBD2,TRBJ2-2,TRBV7-9,NA,TGTGCCAGCAACAAGCCCGGACTAGCGGGACCGAACACCGGGGAGCTGTTTTTT,CASNKPGLAGPNTGELFF
TRBD2,TRBJ2-1,TRBV15,NA,TGTGCCACCAGCAGAGACGGGAGGGGATTTTTCAATGAGCAGTTCTTC,CATSRDGRGFFNEQFF
TRBD2,TRBJ2-7,TRBV29-1,NA,TGCAGCGTACGGGACTCCCGGGAGGGCGAGCAGTACTTC,CSVRDSREGEQYF
NA,TRBJ1-4,TRBV4-1,NA,TGCGCCAGCAGCCCCAACTTAGGGGGGCAGGATGCAACTAATGAAAAACTGTTTTTT,CASSPNLGGQDATNEKLFF
TRBD1,TRBJ2-4,TRBV30,NA,TGTGCCTGGGACAGGGGCGACAAAAACATTCAGTACTTC,CAWDRGDKNIQYF
NA,TRBJ1-1,TRBV2,NA,TGTGCCAGCAGTGAATATTTCGGGGGCACTGAAGCTTTCTTT,CASSEYFGGTEAFF
NA,TRBJ1-2,TRBV2,NA,TGTGCCAGCAGTGAATCCCCGGGACACCACGTCTTCTTCTATGGCTACACCTTC,CASSESPGHHVFFYGYTF
NA,TRBJ2-1,TRBV20-1,NA,TGCAGTGCGAGGGCTGGGCAGTTCTTC,CSARAGQFF
TRBD2,TRBJ2-7,TRBV14,NA,TGTGCCAGCAGCCTTACACCGGGAGGGCCTTCCGAGCAGTACTTC,CASSLTPGGPSEQYF
TRBD2,TRBJ2-7,TRBV6-5,NA,TGTGCCACCCGCAGGGGCGGGAGGGGCGAGCAGTACTTC,CATRRGGRGEQYF
TRBD2,TRBJ2-5,TRBV4-3,NA,TGCGCCAGCAGCCAAGTACTAGCGGGCCAAGAGACCCAGTACTTC,CASSQVLAGQETQYF